This TCR beta chain was sequenced in a study of graft-versus-host responses after intestinal transplantation. For the study at large: For 3 to 4 years after anti-thymocyte globulin induction, all recipients took tacrolimus and steroids. Study-level points and caveats: Allografts of patients with graft-donor T cell macrochimerism showed high graft-versus-host to host-versus-graft clone ratios.

Details on this clone: The antigen is not known.

The germline V gene encodes CDR1 MNHNY and CDR2 SVGAGI (reference sequence). The length of the CDR3 is 16 residues. Between the trimmed V and J ends, which lost 0 bases and 4 bases, there was a span of 15 bases. Method: immunoSEQ multiplex PCR; TCRdb's copy keeps in-frame clones and lacks some. Among 80,000 or so clones listed, roughly 90% were seen once. This rearrangement joins TRBV6-6 to TRBJ1-2; D might be TRBD1 (5 bases). The sequence derives from a human patient who received an intestinal transplant, so some T cells may come from the graft donor. The specimen comprised PBMCs, sampled 98 days after intestinal transplantation. CDR3 loop: CASSYSGPGGFYGYTF. In DNA, the CDR3 is TGTGCCAGCAGTTACTCGGGACCCGGAGGTTTCTATGGCTACACCTTC.